The 32 T cell receptor beta chains below all came from one sample that was sequenced in a study of blood T cell repertoires in COVID-19. Repertoires were generated with immunoSEQ multiplex PCR, while TCRdb's copy carries only in-frame clones and drops some. The table records roughly 120,000 clones, less than 85% of them present only once. Source material: peripheral blood. These TCRs come from a man aged 25 to 40 with acute or convalescent COVID-19.

This chain uses TRBV27 with TRBJ1-2, with unresolved D. CDR1 is MNHEY, CDR2 SMNVEV, per germline (reference sequence). This CDR3 is 14 amino acids long. Deletions cut 3 bases from V and 8 bases from J, with 16 bases between. The CDR3 loop reads CASSFNPGGRGYTF. DNA of the CDR3: TGTGCCAGCAGTTTTAATCCCGGCGGAAGGGGCTACACCTTC.

As to this clone: A read error may account for a junction end that differs from germline. The V and J genes are TRBV5-8 and TRBJ1-4, with D perhaps TRBD1 (5 bases). CDR1 and CDR2 (germline): SGHTS, YDEGEE. CDR3 length: 11 residues. The CDR3 coding sequence is TGTGCCAGCAGCTTGAATCAGGGCGCGGATTTT. Amino acids: CASSLNQGADF.

This rearrangement joins TRBV6-5 to TRBJ1-2, with D unclear. In germline, CDR1 is MNHEY, CDR2 SVGAGI. The CDR3 is 13 amino acids. Trimming removed 8 bases at V and 2 bases at J, with 12 bases between. The CDR3 coding sequence is TGTGCCAGCTGGAGGGCTGGGAACTATGGCTACACCTTC. Amino acids: CASWRAGNYGYTF.

The chain links TRBV12-3 or TRBV12-4 to TRBJ1-1, with a weak D call TRBD1 (5 bases). The germline V and J ends were trimmed by 3 bases and 5 bases, with 10 bases remaining between them. CDR3 length equals 13 residues. CDR3 in amino acids: CASSFSGGTEAFF. The DNA of the CDR3 is TGTGCCAGCAGTTTCAGTGGGGGGACTGAAGCTTTCTTT.

V and J are TRBV12-5 and TRBJ1-3; tentatively, D is TRBD1 (5 bases). There are 16 residues in the CDR3. Germline CDR1 reads LGHNT; CDR2 reads FRNRAP. Trimming shortened V by 6 bases and J by 0 bases, and 15 bases separated the two germline ends. CDR3 nucleotides: TGTGCTAGTGGCCTACCACCGACAGTCTCTGGAAACACCATATATTTT. Amino acid sequence: CASGLPPTVSGNTIYF.

Only one count was recorded for this clone. The chain links TRBV27 to TRBJ1-5, with D possibly matching TRBD1 (6 bases). The length of the CDR3 is 14 residues. Germline V gene data show CDR1 as MNHEY and CDR2 as SMNVEV (reference sequence). CDR3 protein: CASAGAYSNQPQHF. The DNA for the CDR3 is TGTGCTTCGGCGGGGGCGTATAGCAATCAGCCCCAGCATTTT.

The CDR3 DNA reads as TGCGCCAGCAGCAGCGACTACGGGAACTCCTACAATGAGCAGTTCTTC. It yields the protein CASSSDYGNSYNEQFF. The chain employs TRBV5-1 and TRBJ2-1; tentative D call: TRBD2 (5 bases). The V and J ends lost 4 bases and 0 bases respectively, with 14 bases between them. The CDR3 loop spans 16 amino acids. In germline, CDR1 is SGHRS, CDR2 YFSETQ.

This rearrangement joins TRBV10-3 to TRBJ1-2; a possible D gene is TRBD1 (5 bases). This CDR3 is built from 12 residues. V was trimmed by 2 bases and J by 13 bases, leaving 14 bases between them. The germline V gene has CDR1 ENHRY and CDR2 SYGVKD. The CDR3: CAISEPGTLGTF. The CDR3 DNA reads as TGTGCCATCAGTGAGCCGGGGACTTTGGGCACCTTC.

The J gene is TRBJ1-2, the V gene TRBV5-1; D gene ambiguous. CDR3 length equals 14 residues. The germline V gene has CDR1 SGHRS and CDR2 YFSETQ. Trimming took off 7 bases at V and 4 bases at J, with 17 bases between the two ends. The CDR3 protein is CASGGPSEGYGYTF. CDR3 nucleotide sequence: TGCGCCAGCGGTGGACCCTCGGAGGGCTATGGCTACACCTTC.

J is TRBJ2-7 and V is TRBV19; D is unresolved. Germline values: CDR1 LNHDA, CDR2 SQIVND (reference sequence). There are 13 residues in the CDR3. V lost 3 bases, J lost 7 bases, and 13 bases lay in between. CDR3 nucleotide sequence: TGTGCCAGTAGTATCCTGATCCGCCGGGAGCAGTACTTC. It yields the protein CASSILIRREQYF.

The chain is built from TRBV5-4 and TRBJ1-4; tentatively, D is TRBD1 (5 bases). Between the trimmed V and J ends, which lost 4 bases and 8 bases, there was a span of 18 bases. Germline V gene data show CDR1 as SGHNT and CDR2 as YYREEE (reference sequence). This CDR3 has 15 amino acids. This CDR3 is CASSIGARIGEKLFF. CDR3 nucleotide sequence: TGTGCCAGCAGCATTGGGGCGCGGATCGGGGAAAAACTGTTTTTT.

This chain joins TRBV27 and TRBJ1-1, with 7 bases matching TRBD1. J lost 5 bases, V lost 3 bases, and 0 bases had no gene match. This CDR3 spans 12 amino acids. Germline V gives CDR1 MNHEY, CDR2 SMNVEV (reference sequence). CDR3 nucleotide sequence: TGTGCCAGCAGTTTCAGGGGGACTGAAGCTTTCTTT. Translated: CASSFRGTEAFF.

This clone was seen only a few times. The V and J genes are TRBV2 and TRBJ1-6; 9 nucleotides align to TRBD1. This CDR3 contains 15 residues. V lost 5 bases to trimming and J lost 5 bases; unmatched junction nucleotides: 4. The germline V gene has CDR1 SNHLY and CDR2 FYNNEI. CDR3 region: CASSQQGADNSPLHF. In nucleotides, the CDR3 is TGTGCCAGCAGTCAACAGGGGGCCGATAATTCACCCCTCCACTTT.

The chain uses TRBV27 and TRBJ2-2; D may be TRBD1 (5 bases). V dropped 7 bases and J dropped 7 bases, with 16 bases sitting between them. This CDR3 contains 14 residues. The germline V gene has CDR1 MNHEY and CDR2 SMNVEV (reference sequence). CDR3 amino acids: CASTAGWQGGELFF. The DNA for the CDR3 is TGTGCCAGCACAGCAGGGTGGCAAGGCGGGGAGCTGTTTTTT.

This chain uses TRBV6-5 with TRBJ2-7; the D gene is possibly TRBD1 (5 bases). The CDR3 has 15 amino acids. V lost 0 bases to trimming and J lost 2 bases, with 11 bases between them. Germline V gene data show CDR1 as MNHEY and CDR2 as SVGAGI. This chain's CDR3 is CASSYSMARAYEQYF. The CDR3 nucleotides are TGTGCCAGCAGTTACTCGATGGCCAGGGCCTACGAGCAGTACTTC.

This clone was seen at least ten times. The V and J genes are TRBV2 and TRBJ1-6, with a tentative D call TRBD1 (5 bases). The germline CDR1 and CDR2 sequences are SNHLY and FYNNEI. The CDR3 consists of 14 residues. Trimming left V 11 bases short and J 5 bases short, with 16 bases between. In nucleotides, the CDR3 is TGTGCCTCCAAAGGGGAGGGAAATAATTCACCCCTCCACTTT. Amino acids: CASKGEGNNSPLHF.

This clone was detected once. This rearrangement joins TRBV13 to TRBJ2-7; tentative D call: TRBD2 (7 bases). The germline V gene has CDR1 PRHDT and CDR2 FYEKMQ (reference sequence). This CDR3 comprises 11 residues. V lost 5 bases and J lost 6, with 8 bases in between. In DNA, the CDR3 is TGTGCCAGCAGCGGGGGGGCCGAGCAGTACTTC. This sequence encodes CASSGGAEQYF. The whole variable domain, filled in from reference TRBV13 and TRBJ2-7, reads AAGVIQSPRHLIKEKRETATLKCYPIPRHDTVYWYQQGPGQDPQFLISFYEKMQSDKGSIPDRFSAQQFSDYHSELNMSSLELGDSALYFCASSGGAEQYFGPGTRLTVT.

The chain employs TRBV5-3 and TRBJ2-7; TRBD1 agrees at 8 bases. TRBV5-3 is identified as an open reading frame with a role that is uncertain. Unmatched junction bases numbered 16, after V lost 4 bases and J lost 7 bases. CDR3 length: 16 residues. Written as DNA, the CDR3 is TGTGCCAGAAGCCGTAAGGGGTGTACAGGGGGTGTAGAGCAGTACGTC. Its translation: CARSRKGCTGGVEQYV.

This rearrangement joins TRBV3-1 (or the pseudogene TRBV3-2) to TRBJ1-6; D is unresolved. Germline V gene sequence: CDR1 LGHDT, CDR2 YNNKEL (reference sequence). CDR3 length: 16 residues. The V and J ends lost 1 base and 0 bases respectively, with 7 bases between them. The chain's CDR3 is CASSQATGSYNSPLHF. Written as DNA, the CDR3 is TGTGCCAGCAGCCAAGCTACCGGCTCCTATAATTCACCCCTCCACTTT.

This chain connects TRBV6-4 to TRBJ2-3; D gene unclear. Germline V lookup: CDR1 MRHNA, CDR2 SNTAGT. V lost 0 bases and J 0 bases, leaving 10 bases between the germline ends. This CDR3 is 16 amino acids long. The CDR3 DNA is TGTGCCAGCAGTGACTCGGCGGCAACGAGCACAGATACGCAGTATTTT. This encodes CASSDSAATSTDTQYF.

This chain joins TRBV5-4 and TRBJ1-4; 8 nucleotides line up with TRBD1. The CDR3 is 14 amino acids. CDR1 SGHNT and CDR2 YYREEE come from the germline V gene (reference sequence). Germline trimming cut 4 bases from V and 6 bases from J; bases unmatched to any gene: 5. The chain's CDR3 is CASSQGQGDEKLFF. The CDR3 nucleotides read TGTGCCAGCAGCCAAGGACAGGGCGATGAAAAACTGTTTTTT.

The J gene is TRBJ2-1, the V gene TRBV11-3; TRBD1 agrees at 7 bases. V dropped 5 bases and J dropped 0; count of bases not matched to a gene: 10. Germline V gives CDR1 SGHNT, CDR2 YENEEA. This CDR3 comprises 17 residues. The chain's CDR3 is CASSGRTGVSSYNEQFF. The CDR3 DNA is TGTGCCAGCAGCGGGCGGACAGGCGTTAGCTCCTACAATGAGCAGTTCTTC.

V gene TRBV19 combines with J gene TRBJ1-4; D remains unclear. The CDR3 runs to 15 residues. V was trimmed by 6 bases and J by 1 base, leaving 12 bases between them. The germline V gene encodes CDR1 LNHDA and CDR2 SQIVND (reference sequence). The CDR3 here is CASSARGLTNEKLFF. DNA of the CDR3: TGTGCCAGTAGCGCCCGGGGTTTAACTAATGAAAAACTGTTTTTT.

This clone was counted a single time. The CDR3, as DNA: TGCGCCAGCAGTGAACGACTAGCGGGAGTCAATGAGCAGTTCTTC. This translates into CASSERLAGVNEQFF. This rearrangement joins TRBV10-2 to TRBJ2-1; 12 bases fit TRBD2. The CDR3 is 15 amino acids. Per the germline V gene, CDR1 is WSHSY and CDR2 is SAAADI. The ends lost 3 bases at V and 6 bases at J; junction bases unmatched: 3.

The chain employs TRBV19 and TRBJ1-5; D gene unclear. V lost 5 bases and J lost 8, with 16 bases in between. Germline-derived CDR1 and CDR2 are LNHDA and SQIVND (reference sequence). This CDR3 contains 14 residues. The CDR3 sequence: CASSPLAGFKPQHF. In DNA form, the CDR3 reads TGTGCCAGTAGTCCGCTAGCGGGGTTTAAGCCCCAGCATTTT.

The chain recombines TRBV4-2 with TRBJ2-2, with 11 nucleotides matching TRBD2. The V segment lost 1 base and the J segment 5 bases; nucleotides outside the gene matches: 9. This CDR3 spans 18 amino acids. Germline lookup yields CDR1 LGHNA and CDR2 YNFKEQ. This CDR3 is CASSQGRTSGGRTGELFF. The CDR3 DNA reads TGTGCCAGCAGCCAAGGCCGCACTAGCGGGGGCCGAACCGGGGAGCTGTTTTTT.

The chain employs TRBV29-1 and TRBJ2-3; tentative D call: TRBD1 (5 bases). CDR3 length: 12 residues. Germline V CDR1 and CDR2: SQVTM, ANQGSEA. The ends were cut back, 2 bases at V and 6 bases at J, with 9 bases in the middle. The CDR3 nucleotides are TGCAGCGTTGAATCAGGGTCTGATACGCAGTATTTT. It yields the protein CSVESGSDTQYF.

V and J are TRBV5-1 and TRBJ1-1; the D gene is possibly TRBD1 (6 bases). The germline V gene has CDR1 SGHRS and CDR2 YFSETQ. This CDR3 is built from 14 residues. V lost 4 bases, J lost 1 base, and 11 bases lay in between. The CDR3 spells CASSPGTPNTEAFF. As DNA, the CDR3 is TGCGCCAGCAGCCCAGGGACACCGAACACTGAAGCTTTCTTT. Filled out from reference TRBV5-1 and TRBJ1-1, the complete variable domain reads KAGVTQTPRYLIKTRGQQVTLSCSPISGHRSVSWYQQTPGQGLQFLFEYFSETQRNKGNFPGRFSGRQFSNSRSEMNVSTLELGDSALYLCASSPGTPNTEAFFGQGTRLTVV.

The CDR3 is CATTLRTGGLGETQYF. As DNA, the CDR3 is TGTGCCACCACCCTACGAACGGGGGGGCTGGGGGAGACCCAGTACTTC. The V call is TRBV15, the J call TRBJ2-5, with 8 bases fitting TRBD2. V shed 7 bases, J shed 5 bases, and the junction held 15 bases outside the gene matches. This CDR3 has 16 amino acids. CDR1 is LNHNV, CDR2 YYDKDF, per germline (reference sequence).

The CDR3: CASSSGTSGQETQYF. Written as DNA, the CDR3 is TGTGCCAGCAGTTCCGGGACTAGCGGCCAAGAGACCCAGTACTTC. The chain couples TRBV27 to TRBJ2-5; 11 bases are a match to TRBD2. The germline V gene encodes CDR1 MNHEY and CDR2 SMNVEV (reference sequence). The CDR3 length is 15 residues. After removal of 4 bases from V and 1 base from J, the junction contained 2 bases not matched to a gene.

This chain links TRBV4-1 with TRBJ1-5, with unresolved D. Germline CDR1 reads MGHRA; CDR2 reads YSYEKL. The CDR3 is 18 amino acids. V lost 3 bases to trimming and J lost 0 bases, with 18 bases between them. CDR3 DNA: TGCGCCAGCAGCCAGGGGAGGGCCAGAGGAAATAGCAATCAGCCCCAGCATTTT. It codes for CASSQGRARGNSNQPQHF.

There are a few counts of this clone. The CDR3 DNA sequence: TGCGCCAGCAGCCAAGAGGGGGGATCCACAGATACGCAGTATTTT. It yields the protein CASSQEGGSTDTQYF. The chain couples TRBV4-3 to TRBJ2-3; the D gene is possibly TRBD2 (6 bases). The CDR3 totals 15 residues. V lost 0 bases, J lost 2 bases, and 9 bases lay in between. Germline-derived CDR1 and CDR2 are LGHNA and YSLEER.